This T cell receptor beta chain was observed in a study of blood T cell repertoires in COVID-19. Study information: The study drew acute and convalescent COVID-19 samples from the United States, Italy and Spain. Sample material is recorded as cDNA or gDNA derived from T cells, B-cell-depleted T cells, or PBMCs.

The CDR3 sequence is 13 residues long. V lost 4 bases and J lost 2; bases outside the gene matches: 1. In its sample, this clone was seen once. Authors' data handling: Reference gene primer amplification yielded estimated nucleated cell counts. Assay: immunoSEQ multiplex PCR; the TCRdb copy retains only in-frame clones and omits some. That table supplies the V and J calls and clone size; D and trimming were determined from the DNA. The sample consists of about 40,000 clones, about 77% of them appearing once. The chain has TRBV12-3 or TRBV12-4 and TRBJ1-1; 7 bases match TRBD1. Specimen: peripheral blood. The TCR was taken from an elderly man with acute or convalescent COVID-19. The CDR3 spells CASSWDRNTEAFF. The CDR3 DNA reads as TGTGCCAGCAGTTGGGACAGAAACACTGAAGCTTTCTTT.